This T cell receptor (beta chain) came from a study of cytomegalovirus exposure and HLA in healthy donors. Overall study results and limits: Despite most TCR sequences being rare, some public TCRs occurred in many donors. Analyses of presence and absence presupposed an approximately uniform sequencing depth across donors. The authors later found TCR association rates varying by HLA locus, with DRB1 most and HLA-C fewest. Listed as cytomegalovirus-associated were 150 to 200 TCR beta chains.

Germline assignment: CDR1 MGHDK and CDR2 SYGVNS. Trimming cost V 3 bases and J 5 bases, with 16 bases left between them. The length of the CDR3 is 15 residues. Details on this clone: No antigen is known for it.

PCR employed 60 Vbeta and 13 Jbeta primers. The repertoire was sequenced with immunoSEQ multiplex PCR; TCRdb's copy has only in-frame clones and lacks some. The sample lists tens of thousands of clones; almost 70% were seen once. The sequenced sample consisted of PBMCs. The TCR sequence derives from a woman aged 45-59 years in good health and CMV-seronegative. The chain combines TRBV25-1 with TRBJ1-1; perhaps TRBD1 as D (6 bases). CDR3 residues: CASSDRGGDGTEAFF. The CDR3 bases are TGTGCCAGCAGTGACAGGGGAGGGGATGGAACTGAAGCTTTCTTT.